This T cell receptor (beta chain) emerged from a study of T-cell memory formation after mild COVID-19 (dated by TCRdb to the early 2020s). Regarding the research as a whole: TCR sequence clusters from the two donors were found to be largely donor specific. Two young, previously healthy adult volunteers, one female and one male, were included in the cohort. In a couple of donors, T-cell clones that expanded and contracted after mild COVID-19 were tracked by sequencing TCRalpha and TCRbeta repertoires over time. What the study reported, not specific to this receptor: The study covered only two mild cases, and larger cohorts including severe cases with pre-infection samples were considered necessary. SARS-CoV-2 specificity was not confirmed for the second-wave clones peaking on day 37. Contracting CD4+ clones were located mainly in the CM and EM memory subsets, whereas CD8+ clones were found to be enriched in EMRA. Clones contracting from day 15 to 85 had balanced CD4/CD8 phenotypes, while a second wave expanding from day 15 to 37 was biased towards CD4+. Some responding clones were detected in pre-infection memory, suggesting pre-existing cross-reactive memory T cells joined the SARS-CoV-2 response.

Ficoll-Paque density gradient centrifugation was used to isolate PBMCs. The CDR3 goes from the cysteine to the phenylalanine over 16 residues. Just CDR3 DNA is preserved here, 48 bases in frame from base 1. Trimming leaves V shorter by 3 bases and J shorter by 5 bases, with the junction holding 7 bases beyond the gene matches. The germline V gene (reference sequence) provides CDR1 LNHNV and CDR2 YYDKDF. Sequencing took place on an Illumina NovaSeq 6000. Using 5'RACE with constant-segment primers, TCRalpha and TCRbeta cDNA libraries were constructed, with sample barcodes and unique molecular identifiers added in the process. Trizol reagent was used to extract RNA from every sample. Amplification of the libraries took two PCR steps, and the second step added a second sample barcode plus Illumina TruSeq adapters. The libraries were sequenced on an Illumina NovaSeq using 2 x 150 bp paired-end reads. The paper's processing steps were these. Reads were demultiplexed and collapsed into UMI-guided consensus sequences with migec v1.2.7. Using mixcr v2.1.11, UMI consensuses were aligned to TRA and TRB V and J templates and then assembled into clonotypes. Expanded or contracted clonotypes were those called significant by both edgeR and NoisET, with noise models trained on biological replicates. For edgeR calls, the thresholds were a false discovery rate-adjusted p below 0.01 and a log2 fold-change of 1. As an exploratory analysis of dynamics, max-normalized trajectories of the 1000 most abundant clonotypes were examined by PCA with hierarchical clustering. Separately sequenced CD4+ and CD8+ repertoires were used to assign the CD4 or CD8 phenotype of responding clones. TCRdb's own reprocessing of the public reads used fastp at Q25 and MiXCR and kept productive beta chains. Every CDR3 protein is listed once, alongside the most common genes and DNA of its rows. TCRdb, not the authors, supplied the V and J calls. Recorded for this sample are nearly 350,000 distinct CDR3 sequences; 10% to 15% of them occurred a single time. Together, the top ten hold roughly a fifth of the sample.

About this clonotype: It has no known antigen specificity. No much larger clone exists at a distance of one base, and base qualities are not known.

The chain employs TRBV15 and TRBJ1-5; TRBD1 agrees with 10 junctional bases. This TCR was recovered from a man aged 18 to 35 who had mild COVID-19 (a few samples of this study predate the infection). The sample titles of this study are shuffled in the database, so cell type and time point are left out; the donor was told from shared clones. Sequencing input: PBMCs or a T cell subset sorted from them (not recorded which). The CDR3 in this case is CATSSVRDRGHQPQHF. The sequence in DNA is TGTGCCACCAGCAGCGTCCGGGACAGGGGACATCAGCCCCAGCATTTT.